These 2 T cell receptor beta chains share one sample of origin, sequenced in a study of T cell changes during pregnancy in multiple sclerosis. Sequencing used immunoSEQ multiplex PCR; TCRdb keeps in-frame clones, though not all of them. The table includes some 70,000 clones, around nine tenths detected once. Specimen: peripheral blood, collected in the second trimester of pregnancy. These receptors came from a female donor in good health, enrolled as a control in a pregnancy study.

This chain links TRBV6-6 with TRBJ1-2, with a tentative D call TRBD1 (6 bases). Germline V gene sequence: CDR1 MNHNY, CDR2 SVGAGI (reference sequence). V lost 4 bases and J lost 0, with 12 bases in between. This CDR3 has 15 amino acids. The CDR3 protein is CASSSGEGSNYGYTF. The CDR3 DNA sequence: TGTGCCAGCAGTTCAGGGGAGGGGTCTAACTATGGCTACACCTTC.

Details on this clone: The identical CDR3 is also encoded by other nucleotide sequences in the sample. The chain couples TRBV5-1 to TRBJ1-5; unclear D gene. CDR3 length: 13 residues. Germline assignment: CDR1 SGHRS and CDR2 YFSETQ. V lost 0 bases to trimming and J lost 10 bases, with 11 bases between them. DNA for the CDR3: TGCGCCAGCAGCTTGGAGGAAGGGAGACCCCAGCATTTT. It yields the protein CASSLEEGRPQHF. The complete variable domain, with remaining parts taken from reference TRBV5-1 and TRBJ1-5, reads KAGVTQTPRYLIKTRGQQVTLSCSPISGHRSVSWYQQTPGQGLQFLFEYFSETQRNKGNFPGRFSGRQFSNSRSEMNVSTLELGDSALYLCASSLEEGRPQHFGDGTRLSIL.